A single sample is the source of the 18 T cell receptor beta chains below, sequenced in a study of blood T cell repertoires in COVID-19. Clones were read by immunoSEQ multiplex PCR, and TCRdb kept only the in-frame ones, dropping some. This table holds more than 85,000 clones, around 84% found once. Sequenced: peripheral blood. Every receptor here comes from a woman aged 55-69 years with acute or convalescent COVID-19.

This clone appeared once. A junction end diverges from the germline sequence, so it may reflect a read error. This sequence joins TRBV7-9 and TRBJ1-1, with a weak D call TRBD1 (5 bases). The CDR3 runs 15 residues. Germline CDR1 SEHNR, CDR2 FQNEAQ (reference sequence). This CDR3 is CASSIAAGGVTEAFF. CDR3 nucleotides: TGTGCCAGCAGCATAGCCGCAGGAGGGGTCACTGAAGCTTTCTTT.

V usage is TRBV10-3 and J usage is TRBJ1-5; no clear D. V lost 4 bases, J lost 0 bases, and 22 bases lay in between. The CDR3 sequence is 19 residues long. Looked up from germline, CDR1 is ENHRY and CDR2 is SYGVKD. CDR3 nucleotide sequence: TGTGCCATCAGTGCTCTCCATAGTGGCGGCCGTTATAGCAATCAGCCCCAGCATTTT. As protein: CAISALHSGGRYSNQPQHF.

The chain links TRBV12-3 or TRBV12-4 to TRBJ2-5; D is ambiguous. The CDR3 length is 12 residues. Trimming took off 2 bases at V and 5 bases at J, with 6 bases between the two ends. Written as DNA, the CDR3 is TGTGCCAGCAGTTTAATCGGGGAGACCCAGTACTTC. Translating gives CASSLIGETQYF.

Turning to this clone: Different DNA sequences within this sample yield the same CDR3. The chain has TRBV19 and TRBJ2-7; D perhaps matches TRBD2 (6 bases). The length of the CDR3 is 14 residues. Trimming shortened V by 3 bases and J by 3 bases, and 12 bases separated the two germline ends. CDR1 LNHDA and CDR2 SQIVND come from the germline V gene (reference sequence). CDR3 residues: CASSIRQGGYEQYF. The CDR3 coding sequence is TGTGCCAGTAGTATTCGGCAGGGAGGCTACGAGCAGTACTTC. Together with reference TRBV19 and TRBJ2-7, the CDR3 gives the full variable domain: DGGITQSPKYLFRKEGQNVTLSCEQNLNHDAMYWYRQDPGQGLRLIYYSQIVNDFQKGDIAEGYSVSREKKESFPLTVTSAQKNPTAFYLCASSIRQGGYEQYFGPGTRLTVT.

This chain links TRBV7-9 with TRBJ1-1, with D tentatively TRBD1 (6 bases). The CDR3 has 14 amino acids. Germline loops: CDR1 SEHNR, CDR2 FQNEAQ (reference sequence). Trimming removed 1 base at V and 1 base at J, with 7 bases between. For the CDR3, the DNA is TGTGCCAGCAGCTTAGGGACAGAGAACACTGAAGCTTTCTTT. Amino acid sequence: CASSLGTENTEAFF.

This chain connects TRBV11-2 to TRBJ1-6; 8 positions agree with TRBD1. Germline CDR1 is SGHAT and CDR2 is FQNNGV. V lost 5 bases, J lost 8 bases, and 8 bases stayed unmatched. The CDR3 extends over 15 amino acids. Here the CDR3 reads CASSNGPGGYSPLHF. As DNA, the CDR3 is TGTGCCAGCAGCAACGGGCCAGGGGGCTATTCACCCCTCCACTTT.

This clone was seen more than once but under ten times. The chain combines TRBV6-2 or TRBV6-3 with TRBJ2-7; D uncertain. The CDR3 is 11 amino acids. Germline V gene sequence: CDR1 MNHEY, CDR2 SVGEGT. V shed 5 bases and J shed 5 bases, with 7 bases lying between them. The CDR3 coding sequence is TGTGCCAGCAGTCCCCTTAACGAGCAGTACTTC. Amino acids: CASSPLNEQYF.

The V call is TRBV28, the J call TRBJ1-5; D possibly corresponds to TRBD1 (6 bases). Looked up from germline, CDR1 is MDHEN and CDR2 is SYDVKM. The CDR3 totals 15 residues. V shed 2 bases and J shed 3 bases, with 11 bases lying between them. DNA of the CDR3: TGTGCCAGCAGTTTAGCGGACAGATTCAATCAGCCCCAGCATTTT. Amino acid sequence: CASSLADRFNQPQHF.

The chain recombines TRBV19 with TRBJ1-1; 9 nucleotides align to TRBD1. The CDR3 length is 15 residues. V was clipped by 7 bases and J by 3 bases; unmatched bases: 9. Germline V gene sequence: CDR1 LNHDA, CDR2 SQIVND (reference sequence). CDR3 DNA: TGTGCCAGTATGGGAAACAGGGGGCCCTACACTGAAGCTTTCTTT. Encoded protein: CASMGNRGPYTEAFF.

This clone was counted ten times or more. V and J are TRBV18 and TRBJ1-4; 8 nucleotides align to TRBD1. CDR1 and CDR2 (germline): KGHSH, LQKENI. The CDR3 has 18 residues. Trimming removed 3 bases from V and 5 bases from J; junction bases left unmatched: 14. The CDR3 spells CASSPMGQAGRGNEKLFF. The CDR3 region has the DNA TGTGCCAGCTCACCCATGGGACAGGCCGGTCGGGGCAATGAAAAACTGTTTTTT. Variable domain in full (rest from reference TRBV18 and TRBJ1-4): NAGVMQNPRHLVRRRGQEARLRCSPMKGHSHVYWYRQLPEEGLKFMVYLQKENIIDESGMPKERFSAEFPKEGPSILRIQQVVRGDSAAYFCASSPMGQAGRGNEKLFFGSGTQLSVL.

This sequence joins TRBV5-6 and TRBJ2-7; 12 bases line up with TRBD1. Per the germline V gene, CDR1 is SGHDT and CDR2 is YYEEEE. The ends lost 3 bases at V and 5 bases at J; junction bases unmatched: 3. There are 14 residues in the CDR3. CDR3 in amino acids: CASSWDRGLDEQYF. The CDR3 region has the DNA TGTGCCAGCAGCTGGGACAGGGGGCTGGACGAGCAGTACTTC.

The chain has TRBV5-4 and TRBJ2-1; the D gene is possibly TRBD2 (6 bases). Looked up from germline, CDR1 is SGHNT and CDR2 is YYREEE (reference sequence). Trimming shortened V by 4 bases and J by 0 bases, and 14 bases separated the two germline ends. The CDR3 has 16 residues. Here the CDR3 reads CASSPEGFFSYNEQFF. As DNA, the CDR3 is TGTGCCAGCAGCCCGGAGGGGTTTTTCTCCTACAATGAGCAGTTCTTC.

This clone was detected once. The genes are TRBV28 and TRBJ1-2; 7 positions match TRBD1. V shed 2 bases and J 6 bases; nucleotides not matched to a gene: 9. The CDR3 spans 15 residues. Germline V gene sequence: CDR1 MDHEN, CDR2 SYDVKM. The CDR3 DNA sequence: TGTGCCAGCAGTTTAGAGACAGGGTTTAAGCATGGCTACACCTTC. Its translation is CASSLETGFKHGYTF.

V gene TRBV15 combines with J gene TRBJ1-5, with 10 bases aligning to TRBD1. This CDR3 is built from 16 residues. CDR1 LNHNV and CDR2 YYDKDF come from the germline V gene (reference sequence). The V gene end was trimmed by 5 bases and the J gene end by 4 bases; junction bases not matched to a gene: 8. For the CDR3, the DNA is TGTGCCACCAGCCTCCCGGGACAGGGGCGGAATCAGCCCCAGCATTTT. This translates into CATSLPGQGRNQPQHF.

As regards this clone: Other DNA sequences in the sample encode the same CDR3. This chain joins TRBV3-1 (or the pseudogene TRBV3-2) and TRBJ1-2; tentatively, D is TRBD1 (6 bases). This CDR3 comprises 13 residues. V was clipped by 0 bases and J by 4 bases, with 6 bases between them. The germline V gene has CDR1 LGHDT and CDR2 YNNKEL (reference sequence). The chain's CDR3 is CASSQEGAYGYTF. CDR3 DNA sequence: TGTGCCAGCAGCCAAGAGGGGGCCTATGGCTACACCTTC.

The gene calls are TRBV5-4 and TRBJ1-2; D call uncertain. From germline, CDR1 is SGHNT and CDR2 YYREEE (reference sequence). V lost 0 bases and J lost 8, with 11 bases in between. The CDR3 spans 13 residues. CDR3 loop: CASSLGGERGYTF. The CDR3 DNA reads TGTGCCAGCAGCTTGGGCGGAGAAAGAGGCTACACCTTC.

The CDR3 is CASSQQGPNTGELFF. DNA of the CDR3: TGCGCCAGCAGCCAACAGGGACCGAACACCGGGGAGCTGTTTTTT. This chain uses TRBV5-1 with TRBJ2-2; possible D gene TRBD1, 6 bases. With 4 bases removed from V and 0 bases from J, the gap between germline ends came to 10 bases. The length of the CDR3 is 15 residues. CDR1 SGHRS and CDR2 YFSETQ come from the germline V gene. Variable domain in full (rest from reference TRBV5-1 and TRBJ2-2): KAGVTQTPRYLIKTRGQQVTLSCSPISGHRSVSWYQQTPGQGLQFLFEYFSETQRNKGNFPGRFSGRQFSNSRSEMNVSTLELGDSALYLCASSQQGPNTGELFFGEGSRLTVL.

The rearrangement joins TRBV12-3 or TRBV12-4 to TRBJ1-5; D gene unclear. The CDR3 is made up of 13 amino acids. The germline V and J ends were trimmed by 8 bases and 0 bases, with 8 bases remaining between them. The CDR3 protein is CASGLASNQPQHF. The CDR3, as DNA: TGTGCCAGCGGACTGGCTAGCAATCAGCCCCAGCATTTT.